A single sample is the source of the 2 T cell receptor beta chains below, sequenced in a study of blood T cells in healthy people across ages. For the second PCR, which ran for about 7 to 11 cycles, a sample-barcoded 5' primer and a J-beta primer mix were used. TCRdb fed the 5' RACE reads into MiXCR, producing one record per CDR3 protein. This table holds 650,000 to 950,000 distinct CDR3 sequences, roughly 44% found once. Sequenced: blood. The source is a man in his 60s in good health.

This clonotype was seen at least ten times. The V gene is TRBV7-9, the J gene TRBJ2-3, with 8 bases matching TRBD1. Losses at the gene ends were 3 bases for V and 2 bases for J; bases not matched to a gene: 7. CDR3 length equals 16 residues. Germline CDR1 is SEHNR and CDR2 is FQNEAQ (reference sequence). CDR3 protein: CASSFVQGANTDTQYF. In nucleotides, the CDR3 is TGTGCCAGCAGCTTCGTCCAGGGGGCGAACACAGATACGCAGTATTTT.

As DNA, the CDR3 is TGTGCCAGCAGCCAAGAAATCCCCAACGAGCAGTACTTC. Translated: CASSQEIPNEQYF. The chain is built from TRBV14 and TRBJ2-7; D not certain. CDR1 SGHDN and CDR2 FVKESK come from the germline V gene. Between the trimmed V and J ends, which lost 0 bases and 5 bases, there was a span of 8 bases. This CDR3 comprises 13 residues.